This T cell receptor (beta chain) was observed in a study of T-cell memory formation after mild COVID-19. Each CDR3 protein is one row after TCRdb ran MiXCR on the 5' RACE reads. In the table there are 350,000 to 500,000 distinct CDR3 sequences, 15% to 20% of which are singletons. CDR1 and CDR2 from the germline V gene are SGHNT and YYREEE (reference sequence). This CDR3 region has 15 residues. Unmatched junction bases numbered 7, after V lost 3 bases and J lost 7 bases. This clonotype was obtained from an adult woman who had mild COVID-19 (a few samples of this study predate the infection). Cell type and time point are not known. Material for sequencing was PBMCs or a T cell subset sorted from them (not recorded which). The rearrangement uses TRBV5-4 and TRBJ1-4; 9 bases line up with TRBD1. The CDR3, as DNA: TGTGCCAGCAGCTCTCCGACAGGGGGTCGTGAAAAACTGTTTTTT. This codes for CASSSPTGGREKLFF.